The TCR beta chain described here comes from a study of Ad26.COV2.S vaccination and SARS-CoV-2 variants. Background on the study: Donor participated within the Ad26.COV2.S arm of the COV1001 trial. Donor got 5x10^10 or 1x10^11 viral particles of Ad26.COV2.S. Whole-study results and caveats: Vaccinees showed greater spike-specific TCR breadth than placebo recipients.

Assay used: immunoSEQ multiplex PCR; TCRdb lists only in-frame clones, some missing. The sample lists hundreds of thousands of clones; more than 80% were seen once. Turning to this clone: Its antigen is not identified.

Treatment reported: approximately 18 received Ad26.COV2.S at low or high dose, single or two shots; roughly 5 received placebo; per-sample allocation not given. Day 63 after the first injection of vaccine or placebo was the sampling time. Donor was an adult aged 18-55 years in Boston. Germline V gene lookup returns CDR1 LNHDA and CDR2 SQIVND (reference sequence). With 6 bases clipped from V and 4 bases from J, the junction kept 11 bases outside the gene matches. The CDR3 extends over 16 amino acids. Sequencing used peripheral blood, obtained in a trial of Ad26.COV2.S vaccine versus placebo. This TCR was recovered from a person aged 18-65 years who received the Ad26.COV2.S COVID-19 vaccine or a placebo. The chain has TRBV19 and TRBJ2-2, with 7 bases matching TRBD2. The CDR3 loop is CASRPTGGPSTGELFF. Written as DNA, the CDR3 is TGTGCCAGTAGGCCCACGGGGGGACCGTCCACCGGGGAGCTGTTTTTT.